This TCR beta chain was identified during a study of a mutant IDH1 vaccine in newly diagnosed glioma. The wider study: Of the patients given treatment, about 62% were male and about 38% were female, and a mean age of roughly 40 years was recorded.

The V gene lost 1 base and the J gene lost 3 bases, with 13 bases spanning the gap. Germline CDR1 is SGHRS and CDR2 is YFSETQ. The CDR3 sequence is 15 residues long. General observations from the study: Pseudoprogression looked unconnected to shifts in top peripheral T cell clonotypes.

Sequencing used immunoSEQ multiplex PCR; TCRdb keeps in-frame clones, though not all of them. The repertoire holds 50,000 to 65,000 clones, with around 85% as singletons. Described time point: week 35, safety follow-up. Doses of 300 ug of mutant IDH1 20-mer peptide were given with topical imiquimod. Comments on this clone: What it binds is unknown.

The sample consisted of PBMCs, taken from a glioma patient whose treatment included an IDH1 peptide vaccine. The TCR was taken from a man aged 35-49 years with glioma. This sequence joins TRBV5-1 and TRBJ2-5; possibly TRBD1 or TRBD2 for D (5 bases each). CDR3 sequence: CASSLTPGTEETQYF. As DNA, the CDR3 is TGCGCCAGCAGCTTGACCCCCGGGACGGAAGAGACCCAGTACTTC.